The next 24 T cell receptor beta chains were all read from a single sample in a study of blood T cell repertoires in COVID-19. Libraries were prepared by immunoSEQ multiplex PCR; TCRdb keeps only in-frame clonotypes and omits some of them. This table has roughly 200,000 clones, 80% appearing once. Material: peripheral blood. Receptor source: a woman in her 70s with acute or convalescent COVID-19.

The rearrangement links TRBV10-3 to TRBJ1-6, with a possible D match to TRBD1 (5 bases). The CDR3 runs 15 residues. Trimming took 0 bases from V and 7 from J, leaving 10 bases between them. CDR1 ENHRY and CDR2 SYGVKD come from the germline V gene. Here the CDR3 reads CAISESGAQNSPLHF. The CDR3 region has the DNA TGTGCCATCAGTGAGTCTGGGGCGCAGAATTCACCCCTCCACTTT.

The rearrangement joins TRBV27 to TRBJ1-6; 10 positions agree with TRBD1. Germline V gene data show CDR1 as MNHEY and CDR2 as SMNVEV (reference sequence). The ends lost 5 bases at V and 9 bases at J; junction bases unmatched: 7. This CDR3 spans 15 amino acids. In DNA form, the CDR3 reads TGTGCCAGCAGTCCTCGACAGGGGGCAGGTTCACCCCTCCACTTT. It codes for CASSPRQGAGSPLHF.

This chain uses TRBV24-1 with TRBJ2-1, with 12 bases fitting TRBD2. V was pared by 4 bases and J by 8 bases, with 11 bases of the junction left unmatched. CDR1 is KGHDR, CDR2 SFDVKD, per germline. The CDR3 runs 17 residues. CDR3 nucleotides: TGTGCCACCAGTGAAGTGGCTAGCGGGAGGGCCTCAGATGAGCAGTTCTTC. This translates into CATSEVASGRASDEQFF.

The J gene is TRBJ2-7, the V gene TRBV18; D unresolved. The V end was cut by 3 bases, the J end by 3 bases, with 6 bases between. Germline CDR1 reads KGHSH; CDR2 reads LQKENI. The CDR3 spans 12 residues. Here the CDR3 DNA reads TGTGCCAGCTCACCGAGCTACTACGAGCAGTACTTC. Its protein product is CASSPSYYEQYF.

The genes are TRBV5-1 and TRBJ2-3; 13 nucleotides align to TRBD2. CDR3 size: 18 residues. Per the germline V gene, CDR1 is SGHRS and CDR2 is YFSETQ. Trimming cost V 3 bases and J 0 bases; bases outside gene matches: 7. The CDR3 is CASSSGLAGAPSTDTQYF. In DNA, the CDR3 is TGCGCCAGCAGCTCCGGACTAGCGGGAGCCCCTAGCACAGATACGCAGTATTTT.

The chain employs TRBV5-1 and TRBJ2-1; 7 nucleotides align to TRBD1. CDR1 is SGHRS, CDR2 YFSETQ, per germline. V shed 0 bases and J 5 bases; nucleotides not matched to a gene: 8. The CDR3 covers 16 residues. The CDR3 DNA reads as TGCGCCAGCAGCTTGGGTCTTGGACAGGCAGACAATGAGCAGTTCTTC. Amino acids: CASSLGLGQADNEQFF.

V usage is TRBV18 and J usage is TRBJ1-2; weak D call: TRBD1 (5 bases). Per the germline V gene, CDR1 is KGHSH and CDR2 is LQKENI. Trimming cost V 3 bases and J 6 bases, with 11 bases left between them. The CDR3 has 13 residues. The CDR3 protein is CASSPQAGNGYTF. For the CDR3, the DNA is TGTGCCAGCTCACCGCAGGCAGGGAATGGCTACACCTTC.

This clone has just one count. The chain joins TRBV19 to TRBJ1-6; the D is unclear. This CDR3 is built from 16 residues. V was clipped by 3 bases and J by 7 bases, with 16 bases between them. Per germline, CDR1 LNHDA and CDR2 SQIVND (reference sequence). The CDR3 region is CASSIGFVSRNSPLHF. The CDR3 nucleotides read TGTGCCAGTAGTATCGGGTTCGTTTCGAGGAATTCACCCCTCCACTTT.

V and J are TRBV12-3 or TRBV12-4 and TRBJ1-5; D unresolved. The CDR3 spans 13 residues. The germline V and J ends were trimmed by 6 bases and 3 bases, with 9 bases remaining between them. CDR3 sequence: CASRATNNQPQHF. CDR3 in DNA: TGTGCCAGCAGGGCGACTAACAATCAGCCCCAGCATTTT.

The rearrangement uses TRBV28 and TRBJ1-2; 9 nucleotides line up with TRBD1. Germline V lookup: CDR1 MDHEN, CDR2 SYDVKM. V was clipped by 5 bases and J by 8 bases; unmatched bases: 6. The CDR3 extends over 13 amino acids. CDR3 bases: TGTGCCAGCAGTACGACAGGGGGTAGAGGCTACACCTTC. It yields the protein CASSTTGGRGYTF.

This clone has a handful of counts. The J gene is TRBJ1-1, the V gene TRBV6-5; the match to TRBD1 covers 8 bases. The CDR3 loop spans 14 amino acids. Germline values: CDR1 MNHEY, CDR2 SVGAGI. Trimming removed 6 bases from V and 6 bases from J; junction bases left unmatched: 9. CDR3 loop: CASRARDRSAEAFF. The DNA for the CDR3 is TGTGCCAGCAGGGCCCGGGACAGGTCGGCTGAAGCTTTCTTT.

This chain joins TRBV28 and TRBJ1-4; TRBD1 matches at 10 bases. The CDR3 is made up of 13 amino acids. The germline V gene encodes CDR1 MDHEN and CDR2 SYDVKM. After removal of 10 bases from V and 6 bases from J, the junction contained 5 bases not matched to a gene. The CDR3 bases are TGTGCCACCGGACAGGGGGGGTATGAAAAACTGTTTTTT. Residues: CATGQGGYEKLFF.

The genes are TRBV18 and TRBJ1-4; TRBD1 might be the D (6 bases). Germline V gene lookup returns CDR1 KGHSH and CDR2 LQKENI. The ends were cut back, 6 bases at V and 3 bases at J, with 20 bases in the middle. CDR3 length: 17 amino acids. CDR3 amino acids: CASSQNNIQGANEKLFF. The CDR3 DNA follows: TGTGCCAGCTCCCAAAATAACATACAGGGCGCTAATGAAAAACTGTTTTTT.

The J gene is TRBJ2-1, the V gene TRBV7-3; the match to TRBD2 covers 12 bases. Trimming took 1 base from V and 1 from J; bases not matched to a gene: 5. CDR1 is SGHTA and CDR2 is FQGTGA in the germline V gene. The CDR3 contains 18 residues. CDR3 nucleotide sequence: TGTGCCAGCAGCTTAATAGGGACTAGCGGGCTTTCCTACAATGAGCAGTTCTTC. Its translation: CASSLIGTSGLSYNEQFF.

The chain employs TRBV10-3 and TRBJ2-7; TRBD2 is a possible D gene (5 bases). CDR3 length: 12 amino acids. V was cut by 6 bases and J by 0 bases, with 6 bases left in between. The germline CDR1 and CDR2 sequences are ENHRY and SYGVKD. Here the CDR3 reads CAISGVSYEQYF. CDR3 bases: TGTGCCATCAGCGGGGTCTCCTACGAGCAGTACTTC.

This rearrangement joins TRBV18 to TRBJ2-7, with D maybe TRBD2 (5 bases). Germline V CDR1 and CDR2: KGHSH, LQKENI. The V gene lost 6 bases and the J gene lost 6 bases, with 18 bases spanning the gap. The CDR3 covers 14 residues. CDR3 sequence: CASSPDIRDGEQYF. The CDR3 DNA follows: TGTGCCAGCTCCCCAGACATCCGGGATGGCGAGCAGTACTTC. The complete variable domain, with remaining parts taken from reference TRBV18 and TRBJ2-7, reads NAGVMQNPRHLVRRRGQEARLRCSPMKGHSHVYWYRQLPEEGLKFMVYLQKENIIDESGMPKERFSAEFPKEGPSILRIQQVVRGDSAAYFCASSPDIRDGEQYFGPGTRLTVT.

The CDR3 sequence is CASSGTGESYEQYF. CDR3 sequence (DNA): TGTGCCAGTAGCGGGACAGGGGAGTCCTACGAGCAGTACTTC. This rearrangement joins TRBV19 to TRBJ2-7, with 10 positions matching TRBD1. V lost 6 bases and J lost 1; bases outside the gene matches: 3. The CDR3 is made up of 14 amino acids. Germline V lookup: CDR1 LNHDA, CDR2 SQIVND (reference sequence).

This chain joins TRBV9 and TRBJ1-2; a possible D gene is TRBD1 (6 bases). The germline CDR1 and CDR2 sequences are SGDLS and YYNGEE. V was shortened by 4 bases and J by 0 bases, with 19 bases between the two germline ends. CDR3 length: 17 amino acids. The CDR3 region has the DNA TGTGCCAGCAGCCCTTGGGGTGGGGGCGGAGCTAACTATGGCTACACCTTC. Protein product: CASSPWGGGGANYGYTF.

This clone was seen more than once but under ten times. The rearrangement uses TRBV7-2 and TRBJ1-1; 9 positions agree with TRBD1. Germline values: CDR1 SGHTA, CDR2 FQGNSA. The CDR3 consists of 17 residues. Trimming at V came to 1 base and at J to 3 bases, leaving 9 bases not matched to a gene. This CDR3 is CASSLEGQGREYTEAFF. For the CDR3, the DNA is TGTGCCAGCAGCTTAGAGGGACAGGGAAGGGAGTACACTGAAGCTTTCTTT.

This clone was counted a few times. The chain recombines TRBV6-1 with TRBJ1-4; TRBD1 is a possible D gene (6 bases). The CDR3 length is 15 residues. Germline CDR1 MNHNS, CDR2 SASEGT. The V end was cut by 1 base, the J end by 3 bases, with 9 bases between. Written as DNA, the CDR3 is TGTGCCAGCAGTGAAGACAGGGATGCTAATGAAAAACTGTTTTTT. Translation gives CASSEDRDANEKLFF.

This sequence joins TRBV5-8 and TRBJ2-5; 7 nucleotides align to TRBD2. Trimming took 7 bases from V and 1 from J; bases not matched to a gene: 10. Looked up from germline, CDR1 is SGHTS and CDR2 is YDEGEE. CDR3 length equals 15 residues. The CDR3 coding sequence is TGTGCCAGCGGTCCTTTCGGGGGGACCCAAGAGACCCAGTACTTC. Residues: CASGPFGGTQETQYF.

This rearrangement joins TRBV6-6 to TRBJ1-4; TRBD1 matches 10 bases. In germline, CDR1 is MNHNY, CDR2 SVGAGI (reference sequence). The CDR3 is 17 amino acids. Trimming took 5 bases from V and 3 from J; bases not matched to a gene: 9. The CDR3 sequence is CASSPRQGARSNEKLFF. In DNA, the CDR3 is TGTGCCAGCAGTCCTAGACAGGGGGCGCGGTCTAATGAAAAACTGTTTTTT.

The rearrangement links TRBV19 to TRBJ1-1, with D tentatively TRBD1 (5 bases). CDR3 size: 13 residues. Trimming pared 2 bases from V and 4 bases from J, leaving 8 bases between. Per the germline V gene, CDR1 is LNHDA and CDR2 is SQIVND (reference sequence). The CDR3 reads CASSITQGTEAFF. CDR3 bases: TGTGCCAGTAGTATAACGCAGGGCACTGAAGCTTTCTTT. Supplemented by reference TRBV19 and TRBJ1-1, the full variable domain reads DGGITQSPKYLFRKEGQNVTLSCEQNLNHDAMYWYRQDPGQGLRLIYYSQIVNDFQKGDIAEGYSVSREKKESFPLTVTSAQKNPTAFYLCASSITQGTEAFFGQGTRLTVV.

The rearrangement uses TRBV7-9 and TRBJ1-1; TRBD1 might be the D (6 bases). This CDR3 is built from 13 residues. V gave up 2 bases and J gave up 8 bases, with 12 bases separating them. Germline assignment: CDR1 SEHNR and CDR2 FQNEAQ (reference sequence). DNA of the CDR3: TGTGCCAGCAGCTTAAGTTTACAGGGAGAAGCTTTCTTT. Translation: CASSLSLQGEAFF.